Below are 29 T cell receptor beta chains sequenced from a single sample in a study of type 1 regulatory T cells. One entry per CDR3 protein results from TCRdb running MiXCR on the reads. The top ten hold approximately 2% of the sample, which has tens of thousands of distinct CDR3 sequences, less than 70% seen once. Which antigens these TCRs recognize remains unknown. The source material was cultured non-Tr1 T cells, either the whole culture or a sorted T cell fraction (not recorded which). The source of these receptors is a human donor in good health.

CDR3 bases: TGCAGTGCTAGTCGACCGGGGGTTTCTCATGGCTACACCTTC. It specifies CSASRPGVSHGYTF. The J gene is TRBJ1-2, the V gene TRBV20-1, with D perhaps TRBD1 (5 bases). Looked up from germline, CDR1 is DFQATT and CDR2 is SNEGSKA (reference sequence). Trimming left V 3 bases short and J 6 bases short, with 17 bases between. CDR3 length equals 14 residues.

The V call is TRBV20-1, the J call TRBJ2-5; 13 bases agree with TRBD2. The length of the CDR3 is 15 residues. Germline CDR1 DFQATT, CDR2 SNEGSKA (reference sequence). J gave up 2 bases and V 3 bases, and 3 bases lay outside the gene matches. The CDR3 DNA reads TGCAGTGCTAGGCGGACTAGCGGGAGTCAAGAGACCCAGTACTTC. Residues: CSARRTSGSQETQYF.

The chain joins TRBV11-2 to TRBJ1-2; D is unclear. The CDR3 covers 12 residues. Germline CDR1 is SGHAT and CDR2 is FQNNGV. Trimming stripped 5 bases from V and 8 bases from J, with 12 bases between. CDR3 in amino acids: CASSTGLEGYTF. CDR3 nucleotides: TGTGCCAGCAGCACCGGGCTCGAGGGCTACACCTTC.

This clonotype has only a few counts. This chain joins TRBV4-1 and TRBJ2-1, with TRBD2 matching over 14 bases. CDR3 length: 18 residues. V lost 1 base to trimming and J lost 1 base; unmatched junction nucleotides: 3. Germline loops: CDR1 MGHRA, CDR2 YSYEKL. The CDR3 DNA reads TGCGCCAGCAGCCAAGGACTAGCGGGAGGGCGTTCCTACAATGAGCAGTTCTTC. It specifies CASSQGLAGGRSYNEQFF.

V and J are TRBV7-2 and TRBJ2-5; D not certain. There are 13 residues in the CDR3. Germline loops: CDR1 SGHTA, CDR2 FQGNSA. Trimming pared 3 bases from V and 4 bases from J, leaving 9 bases between. The CDR3 region has the DNA TGTGCCAGCAGCTTGGGCGTTGGAGAGACCCAGTACTTC. It translates to CASSLGVGETQYF.

The chain couples TRBV4-2 to TRBJ2-7; the D gene could be TRBD1 or TRBD2 (5 bases each). The CDR3 sequence is 15 residues long. The ends were cut back, 1 base at V and 6 bases at J, with 16 bases in the middle. CDR1 and CDR2 from the germline V gene are LGHNA and YNFKEQ. The CDR3 region has the DNA TGTGCCAGCAGCCAAGGGGGGACCGCCAAGGGCGAGCAGTACTTC. It is translated as CASSQGGTAKGEQYF.

The chain links TRBV12-3 or TRBV12-4 to TRBJ1-5; D possibly corresponds to TRBD1 (5 bases). Trimming removed 5 bases from V and 6 bases from J, with 14 bases in between. The CDR3 consists of 14 residues. The CDR3: CASSPPGYGQPQHF. CDR3 bases: TGTGCCAGCAGTCCTCCAGGGTACGGTCAGCCCCAGCATTTT.

CDR3 sequence reads: CASSSTRSGRSTDTQYF. CDR3 nucleotide sequence: TGTGCCAGCAGTTCGACGCGTAGCGGGAGAAGCACAGATACGCAGTATTTT. The rearrangement joins TRBV27 to TRBJ2-3; 9 bases agree with TRBD2. After removal of 4 bases from V and 0 bases from J, the junction contained 8 bases not matched to a gene. CDR1 is MNHEY, CDR2 SMNVEV, per germline (reference sequence). This CDR3 has 17 residues.

A single count supports this clonotype. V is TRBV27 and J is TRBJ2-1, with 12 bases identical to TRBD1. The length of the CDR3 is 17 residues. V lost 3 bases and J lost 8; bases outside the gene matches: 11. From germline, CDR1 is MNHEY and CDR2 SMNVEV (reference sequence). For the CDR3, the DNA is TGTGCCAGCAGTTTTTACCTCGGGACAGGGGGCGAGGATGAGCAGTTCTTC. This sequence encodes CASSFYLGTGGEDEQFF.

This clonotype was observed a few times. The genes are TRBV20-1 and TRBJ2-1, with TRBD2 matching over 8 bases. CDR1 and CDR2 (germline): DFQATT, SNEGSKA (reference sequence). The CDR3 sequence is 15 residues long. Trimming cost V 7 bases and J 0 bases; bases outside gene matches: 8. The chain's CDR3 is CSVPSGYSSYNEQFF. The CDR3 nucleotides are TGCAGTGTTCCTAGCGGGTATAGCTCCTACAATGAGCAGTTCTTC.

The chain recombines TRBV24-1 with TRBJ2-2, with 9 nucleotides matching TRBD2. This CDR3 is 15 amino acids long. Germline values: CDR1 KGHDR, CDR2 SFDVKD. The V gene end was trimmed by 9 bases and the J gene end by 4 bases; junction bases not matched to a gene: 8. The CDR3 reads CATEVAGVGTGELFF. The CDR3 DNA is TGTGCCACCGAGGTAGCGGGAGTCGGCACCGGGGAGCTGTTTTTT.

The genes are TRBV6-5 and TRBJ1-1, with unresolved D. V lost 4 bases and J lost 5, with 8 bases in between. Germline CDR1 and CDR2: MNHEY and SVGAGI. CDR3 size: 12 residues. The DNA for the CDR3 is TGTGCCAGCAGTTCAGTGGGGACTGAAGCTTTCTTT. Protein: CASSSVGTEAFF.

The chain is built from TRBV5-1 and TRBJ2-3; TRBD1 aligns across 9 bases. CDR1 SGHRS and CDR2 YFSETQ come from the germline V gene. V lost 2 bases and J lost 11; bases outside the gene matches: 3. The CDR3 totals 12 residues. The CDR3, as DNA: TGCGCCAGCAGCTTCGGACAGGGGTTGCAGTATTTT. It translates to CASSFGQGLQYF. Filled out from reference TRBV5-1 and TRBJ2-3, the complete variable domain reads KAGVTQTPRYLIKTRGQQVTLSCSPISGHRSVSWYQQTPGQGLQFLFEYFSETQRNKGNFPGRFSGRQFSNSRSEMNVSTLELGDSALYLCASSFGQGLQYFGPGTRLTVL.

This clonotype was counted ten times or more. V and J are TRBV6-6 and TRBJ2-1; possible D gene TRBD2, 5 bases. The CDR3 spans 16 residues. Germline CDR1 reads MNHNY; CDR2 reads SVGAGI (reference sequence). V lost 0 bases and J 4 bases, leaving 13 bases between the germline ends. CDR3 protein: CASSYSAGERYNEQFF. The CDR3 coding sequence is TGTGCCAGCAGTTACTCGGCAGGAGAGCGGTACAATGAGCAGTTCTTC.

This clonotype has at least ten counts. This sequence joins TRBV19 and TRBJ1-1; 8 bases line up with TRBD1. This CDR3 has 13 amino acids. V dropped 8 bases and J dropped 2; count of bases not matched to a gene: 4. CDR1 LNHDA and CDR2 SQIVND come from the germline V gene (reference sequence). The CDR3 DNA sequence: TGTGCCAGTGACAGGGGACCAAACACTGAAGCTTTCTTT. This encodes CASDRGPNTEAFF. Full variable domain (outside the CDR3, taken from reference TRBV19 and TRBJ1-1): DGGITQSPKYLFRKEGQNVTLSCEQNLNHDAMYWYRQDPGQGLRLIYYSQIVNDFQKGDIAEGYSVSREKKESFPLTVTSAQKNPTAFYLCASDRGPNTEAFFGQGTRLTVV.

The chain employs TRBV18 and TRBJ2-4; TRBD1 agrees at 10 bases. The J segment lost 1 base and the V segment lost 1 base, leaving 13 bases of the junction unmatched. The germline gives CDR1 KGHSH, CDR2 LQKENI. The CDR3 is 20 residues long. CDR3 bases: TGTGCCAGCTCACCACGGGTCCGACACGGACAGGGGGAGGCCAAAAACATTCAGTACTTC. The encoded protein is CASSPRVRHGQGEAKNIQYF.

The chain couples TRBV3-1 to TRBJ2-1, with 11 bases aligning to TRBD2. Germline V gene lookup returns CDR1 LGHDT and CDR2 YNNKEL (reference sequence). The J segment lost 6 bases and the V segment lost 4 bases, leaving 8 bases of the junction unmatched. CDR3 length: 16 amino acids. CDR3 sequence: CASSLPLAGGSNEQFF. CDR3 coding DNA: TGTGCCAGCAGCCTTCCCCTAGCGGGAGGTTCCAATGAGCAGTTCTTC.

The rearrangement uses TRBV4-2 and TRBJ1-1; no definite D call. Deletions cut 0 bases from V and 1 base from J, with 6 bases between. Germline V gives CDR1 LGHNA, CDR2 YNFKEQ. The CDR3 runs 14 residues. The CDR3 sequence is CASSQELQNTEAFF. The CDR3 nucleotides are TGTGCCAGCAGCCAAGAGCTCCAGAACACTGAAGCTTTCTTT.

The V call is TRBV2, the J call TRBJ2-7; tentatively, D is TRBD2 (6 bases). Looked up from germline, CDR1 is SNHLY and CDR2 is FYNNEI. The CDR3 totals 16 residues. Trimming pared 7 bases from V and 2 bases from J, leaving 21 bases between. Here the CDR3 reads CASMPLGTAHTYEQYF. The CDR3 DNA follows: TGTGCCAGCATGCCGCTGGGGACTGCCCACACCTACGAGCAGTACTTC.

This clonotype was seen a few times. This chain links TRBV11-2 with TRBJ2-1; 9 bases agree with TRBD2. Germline values: CDR1 SGHAT, CDR2 FQNNGV. Trimming took 5 bases from V and 7 from J; bases not matched to a gene: 9. The CDR3 has 15 residues. The CDR3 is CASSPRLAGLNEQFF. The CDR3 nucleotides read TGTGCCAGCAGCCCCCGGCTAGCGGGACTAAATGAGCAGTTCTTC.

This clonotype was recorded many times. V is TRBV4-3 and J is TRBJ2-1; TRBD2 matches 7 bases. V lost 1 base and J lost 0; bases outside the gene matches: 0. This CDR3 comprises 15 residues. CDR1 is LGHNA and CDR2 is YSLEER in the germline V gene. CDR3 coding DNA: TGCGCCAGCAGCCAAGGGACTAGCTCCTACAATGAGCAGTTCTTC. Translation: CASSQGTSSYNEQFF.

By share, this clonotype ranks as medium-sized (0.01 to 0.1%). V usage is TRBV4-2 and J usage is TRBJ2-5; D is uncertain. The V end was cut by 0 bases, the J end by 4 bases, with 12 bases between. Germline V CDR1 and CDR2: LGHNA, YNFKEQ. This CDR3 has 15 amino acids. The CDR3 DNA reads TGTGCCAGCAGCCAAGATCCGTCGTCGAGAGAGACCCAGTACTTC. It is translated as CASSQDPSSRETQYF.

A word on this clonotype: The DNA is left out, because the CDR3 cannot be placed on it with certainty; the CDR3 is given as TCRdb lists it. The chain joins TRBV2 to TRBJ2-1; the D call in the table, TRBD2, was not verified against the DNA. The germline V gene encodes CDR1 SNHLY and CDR2 FYNNEI. The CDR3 is 14 residues long, ends included. CDR3 loop: CASSEEEVGSGTNF.

This sequence joins TRBV5-1 and TRBJ1-1; TRBD1 aligns across 9 bases. The CDR3 loop spans 15 amino acids. Trimming cost V 2 bases and J 5 bases; bases outside gene matches: 7. Germline V gives CDR1 SGHRS, CDR2 YFSETQ. CDR3 in DNA: TGCGCCAGCAGCTTCCCGGGACAGGGAATTACTGAAGCTTTCTTT. This translates into CASSFPGQGITEAFF. The complete variable domain, with remaining parts taken from reference TRBV5-1 and TRBJ1-1, reads KAGVTQTPRYLIKTRGQQVTLSCSPISGHRSVSWYQQTPGQGLQFLFEYFSETQRNKGNFPGRFSGRQFSNSRSEMNVSTLELGDSALYLCASSFPGQGITEAFFGQGTRLTVV.

In its sample, this clonotype was seen a few times. The J gene is TRBJ2-3, the V gene TRBV7-2; 12 bases agree with TRBD2. The junction had 10 bases not matched to a gene; V was cut back by 2 bases and J by 4 bases. Germline CDR1 SGHTA, CDR2 FQGNSA. The CDR3 runs to 18 residues. CDR3 nucleotide sequence: TGTGCCAGCAGCTTATGGCTAGCGGGAGGGGGATCAGCAGATACGCAGTATTTT. This gives the protein CASSLWLAGGGSADTQYF.

This clonotype showed up just once. V usage is TRBV5-5 and J usage is TRBJ1-1; D perhaps matches TRBD1 (5 bases). The CDR3 has 16 amino acids. V lost 2 bases and J lost 5, with 19 bases in between. The germline gives CDR1 SGHKS, CDR2 YYEKEE (reference sequence). The DNA for the CDR3 is TGTGCCAGCAGCTTCCTTCGCAGGGATTATAGTACTGAAGCTTTCTTT. Its translation: CASSFLRRDYSTEAFF. The variable domain in full, completed from reference TRBV5-5 and TRBJ1-1, reads DAGVTQSPTHLIKTRGQQVTLRCSPISGHKSVSWYQQVLGQGPQFIFQYYEKEERGRGNFPDRFSARQFPNYSSELNVNALLLGDSALYLCASSFLRRDYSTEAFFGQGTRLTVV.

The V and J genes are TRBV5-1 and TRBJ1-6; D unclear. V lost 4 bases and J 8 bases, leaving 13 bases between the germline ends. From germline, CDR1 is SGHRS and CDR2 YFSETQ. The CDR3 is made up of 14 amino acids. The CDR3 loop reads CASSTDGSYSPLHF. The CDR3 DNA sequence: TGCGCCAGCAGCACGGACGGATCGTATTCACCCCTCCACTTT.

This chain uses TRBV3-1 with TRBJ1-5; 12 bases are shared with TRBD1. This CDR3 region has 20 residues. The J segment lost 0 bases and the V segment lost 2 bases, leaving 11 bases of the junction unmatched. Germline-derived CDR1 and CDR2 are LGHDT and YNNKEL (reference sequence). In nucleotides, the CDR3 is TGTGCCAGCAGCCAACAATCCGGGACAGGGGGCCTTTATAGCAATCAGCCCCAGCATTTT. Its translation is CASSQQSGTGGLYSNQPQHF.

The chain is built from TRBV9 and TRBJ2-7; no reliable D call. The CDR3 is 13 amino acids. Per the germline V gene, CDR1 is SGDLS and CDR2 is YYNGEE. V lost 6 bases, J lost 10 bases, and 20 bases lay in between. The chain's CDR3 is CASTVGQRGQQYF. CDR3 sequence (DNA): TGTGCCAGCACCGTGGGCCAAAGAGGTCAACAGTACTTC.